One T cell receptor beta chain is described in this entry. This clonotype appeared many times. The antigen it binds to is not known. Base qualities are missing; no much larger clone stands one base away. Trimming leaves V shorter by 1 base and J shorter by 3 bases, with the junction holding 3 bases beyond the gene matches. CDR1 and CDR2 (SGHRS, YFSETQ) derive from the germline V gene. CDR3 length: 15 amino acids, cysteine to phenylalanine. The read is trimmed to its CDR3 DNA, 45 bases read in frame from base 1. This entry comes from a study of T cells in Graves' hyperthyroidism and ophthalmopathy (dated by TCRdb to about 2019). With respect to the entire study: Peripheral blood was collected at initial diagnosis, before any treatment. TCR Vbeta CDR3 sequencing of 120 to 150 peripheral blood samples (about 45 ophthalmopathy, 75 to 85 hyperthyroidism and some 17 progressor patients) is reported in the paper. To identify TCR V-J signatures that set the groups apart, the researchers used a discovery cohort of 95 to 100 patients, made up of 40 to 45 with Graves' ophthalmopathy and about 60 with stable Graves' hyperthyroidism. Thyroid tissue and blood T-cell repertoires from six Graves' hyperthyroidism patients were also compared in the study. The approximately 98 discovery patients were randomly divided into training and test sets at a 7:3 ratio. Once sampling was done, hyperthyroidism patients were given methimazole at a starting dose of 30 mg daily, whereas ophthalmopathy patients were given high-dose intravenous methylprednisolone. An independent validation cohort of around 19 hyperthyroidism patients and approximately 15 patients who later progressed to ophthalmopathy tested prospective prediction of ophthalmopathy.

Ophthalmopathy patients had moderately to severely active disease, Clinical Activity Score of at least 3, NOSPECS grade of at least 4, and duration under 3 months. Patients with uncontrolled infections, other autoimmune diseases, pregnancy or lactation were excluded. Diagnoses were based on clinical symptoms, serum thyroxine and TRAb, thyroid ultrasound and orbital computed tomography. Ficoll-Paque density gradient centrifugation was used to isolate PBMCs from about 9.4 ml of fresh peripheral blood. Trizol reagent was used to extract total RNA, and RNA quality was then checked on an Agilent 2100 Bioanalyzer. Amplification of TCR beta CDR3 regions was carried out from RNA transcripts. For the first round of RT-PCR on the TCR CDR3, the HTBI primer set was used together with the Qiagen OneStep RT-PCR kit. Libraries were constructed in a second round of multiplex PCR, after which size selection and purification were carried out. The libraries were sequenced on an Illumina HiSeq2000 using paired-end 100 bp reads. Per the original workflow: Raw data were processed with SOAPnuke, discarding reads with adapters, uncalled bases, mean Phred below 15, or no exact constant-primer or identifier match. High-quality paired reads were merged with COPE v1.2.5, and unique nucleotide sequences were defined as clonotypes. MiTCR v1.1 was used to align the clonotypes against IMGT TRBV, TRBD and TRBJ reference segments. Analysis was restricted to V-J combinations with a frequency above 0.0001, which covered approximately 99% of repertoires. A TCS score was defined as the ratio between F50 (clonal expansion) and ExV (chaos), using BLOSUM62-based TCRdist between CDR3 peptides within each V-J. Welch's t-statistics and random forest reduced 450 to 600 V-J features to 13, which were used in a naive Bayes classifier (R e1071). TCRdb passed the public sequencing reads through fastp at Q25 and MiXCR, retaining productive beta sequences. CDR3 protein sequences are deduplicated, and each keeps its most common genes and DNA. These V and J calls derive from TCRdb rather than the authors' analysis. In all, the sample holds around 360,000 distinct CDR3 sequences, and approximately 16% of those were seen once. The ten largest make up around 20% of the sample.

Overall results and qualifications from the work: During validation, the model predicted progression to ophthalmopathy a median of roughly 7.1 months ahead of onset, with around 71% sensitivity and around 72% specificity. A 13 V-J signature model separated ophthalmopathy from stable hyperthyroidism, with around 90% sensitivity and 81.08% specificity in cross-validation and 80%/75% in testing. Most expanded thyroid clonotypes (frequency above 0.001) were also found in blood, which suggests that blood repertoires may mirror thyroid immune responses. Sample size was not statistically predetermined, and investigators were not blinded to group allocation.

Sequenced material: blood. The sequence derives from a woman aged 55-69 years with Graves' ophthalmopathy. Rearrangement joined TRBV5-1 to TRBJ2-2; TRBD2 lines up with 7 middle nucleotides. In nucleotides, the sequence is TGCGCCAGCAGCTTGCTCGGACTAGACACCGGGGAGCTGTTTTTT. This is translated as CASSLLGLDTGELFF.